Below, one TCR beta chain is given with its context. Produced via immunoSEQ multiplex PCR; TCRdb's table is partial and in-frame only. The sample lists some 140,000 clones; over 85% were seen once. The sample belongs to a study of T cell responses to AZD1222 COVID-19 vaccine. Study as a whole: Second doses were pooled across both intervals (about 4 or about 12 weeks).

V gave up 3 bases and J gave up 5 bases; unmatched junction bases: 3. The CDR3 runs 14 residues. Germline V gene lookup returns CDR1 LNHDA and CDR2 SQIVND (reference sequence). The sequencing used peripheral blood, collected on day 0 of AZD1222 vaccination. The V gene is TRBV19, the J gene TRBJ2-7, with 11 bases that match TRBD1. This TCR was recovered from an adult in good health. In nucleotides, the CDR3 is TGTGCCAGTAGTATCGGACAGGGGGCAGACGAGCAGTACTTC. Its translation: CASSIGQGADEQYF.